This T cell receptor beta chain was sequenced for a study of blood T cell repertoires in COVID-19. The CDR3 is 15 amino acids. From germline, CDR1 is GTSNPN and CDR2 SVGIG (reference sequence). Between the trimmed V and J ends, which lost 6 bases and 7 bases, there was a span of 24 bases. TCRdb's copy holds only in-frame clones and misses some; the assay was immunoSEQ multiplex PCR. Of approximately 85,000 clones in the sample, about nine tenths were seen once. The specimen sequenced was peripheral blood. The chain joins TRBV30 to TRBJ1-2, with D maybe TRBD1 (6 bases). The clonotype comes from a man aged 45-65 years with active or convalescent COVID-19. CDR3 sequence (DNA): TGTGCCTGCCCCAAAGGCCTACAGGGAGTCAGTGGCTACACCTTC. Residues: CACPKGLQGVSGYTF.